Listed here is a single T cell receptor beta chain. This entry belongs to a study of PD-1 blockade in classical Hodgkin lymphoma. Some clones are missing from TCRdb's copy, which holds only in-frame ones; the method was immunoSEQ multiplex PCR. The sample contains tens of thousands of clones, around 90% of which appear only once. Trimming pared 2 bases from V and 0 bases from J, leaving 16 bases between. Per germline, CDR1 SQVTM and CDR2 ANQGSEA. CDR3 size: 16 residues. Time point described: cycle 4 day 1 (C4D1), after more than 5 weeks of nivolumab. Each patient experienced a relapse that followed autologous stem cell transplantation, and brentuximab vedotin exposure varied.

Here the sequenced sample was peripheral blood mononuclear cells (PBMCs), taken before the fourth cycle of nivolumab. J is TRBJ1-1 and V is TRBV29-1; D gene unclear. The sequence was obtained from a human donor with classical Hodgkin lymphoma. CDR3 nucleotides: TGCAGCGTTGAAACTCTTGCAGGAGTTATGAACACTGAAGCTTTCTTT. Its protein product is CSVETLAGVMNTEAFF.